This TCR beta chain was recorded in a study of shared T cell receptors in the human thymus. Profiling relied on immunoSEQ multiplex PCR, and the TCRdb table lists in-frame clones only, not all of them. The table includes hundreds of thousands of clones, around 78% detected once. This same sample was also part of a study on human thymus T cells. Per that paper: Congenital heart defects were the reason for the corrective surgery that the donors, healthy Finnish infants, were having. There were highly overlapping thymic repertoires among unrelated individuals, as related research reported.

This TCR was recovered from a boy less than two years old with a congenital heart defect. The sequencing input was thymocytes.

Here the CDR3 DNA reads TGTGCCAGCCGCTCACAGGGGAGCGATCAGCCCCAGCATTTT. Translation: CASRSQGSDQPQHF. The chain carries TRBV2 and TRBJ1-5; TRBD1 aligns across 7 bases. Trimming cost V 8 bases and J 5 bases; bases outside gene matches: 9. CDR3 length: 14 residues. Germline lookup yields CDR1 SNHLY and CDR2 FYNNEI.